A single T cell receptor beta chain is shown here with its context. This sample stems from a study of blood T cell repertoires in COVID-19. Study overall: From the United States, Italy and Spain came samples of acute and convalescent COVID-19. Sample material is recorded as cDNA or gDNA derived from T cells, B-cell-depleted T cells, or PBMCs.

Original handling: Reference gene primer amplification yielded estimated nucleated cell counts. The protocol was immunoSEQ multiplex PCR, while the TCRdb copy is restricted to in-frame clones and leaves out a portion. The V and J calls and the clone size are those of that table, but D and trimming were determined from the DNA. The sample includes 300,000 or so clones, 70% to 90% of them seen just once. Germline CDR1 is MNHEY and CDR2 is SVGAGI. This CDR3 spans 13 amino acids. After removal of 5 bases from V and 2 bases from J, the junction contained 2 bases not matched to a gene. Sequenced: peripheral blood. This rearrangement joins TRBV6-5 to TRBJ2-7; 8 bases fit TRBD1. The clonotype originates from a man between 18 and 29 years old who had recovered from COVID-19. Here the CDR3 DNA reads TGTGCCAGCAGTACACAGGGGGCCTACGAGCAGTACTTC. Translated: CASSTQGAYEQYF.